The sequence of this TCR beta chain was determined in a study of T cell repertoires in cytomegalovirus infection. Study-wide background: Indicated by public TCR beta signatures were CMV infection and matching HLA type. Overall study results and limits: Based on cumulative public TCR beta family frequency, carriers of CMV plus the relevant HLA were identified. What dominated the ex vivo response were HLA-C-restricted CMV-specific TCR beta clonotypes.

Via MiXCR, TCRdb re-called the reads, giving one row per CDR3 protein. The repertoire holds about 160,000 distinct CDR3 sequences, with 20% to 25% as singletons. After removal of 3 bases from V and 5 bases from J, the junction contained 6 bases not matched to a gene. Germline V gene data show CDR1 as MNHEY and CDR2 as SMNVEV (reference sequence). This CDR3 spans 15 amino acids. This clonotype was counted only a few times. Its target is unknown. This receptor was obtained from a human donor in good health (CMV status not recorded). Some clones in this sample may be carry-over from other donors' samples. Sequenced material: CD8+ T cells from cultured PBMCs, taken from culture after CMV antigen stimulation. V gene TRBV27 combines with J gene TRBJ1-2; 10 bases fit TRBD1. CDR3 DNA: TGTGCCAGCAGTTTCGGGACAGGGGCCCAATATGGCTACACCTTC. It codes for CASSFGTGAQYGYTF.